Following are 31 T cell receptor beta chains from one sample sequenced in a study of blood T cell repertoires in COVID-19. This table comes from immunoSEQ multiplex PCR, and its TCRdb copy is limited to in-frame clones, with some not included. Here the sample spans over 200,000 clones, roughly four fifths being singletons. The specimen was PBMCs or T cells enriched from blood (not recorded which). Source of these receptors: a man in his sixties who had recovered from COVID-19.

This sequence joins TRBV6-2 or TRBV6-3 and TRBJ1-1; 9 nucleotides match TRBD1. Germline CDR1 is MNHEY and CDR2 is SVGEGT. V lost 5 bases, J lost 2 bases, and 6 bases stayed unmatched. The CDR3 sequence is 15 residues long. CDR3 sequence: CASSKGQGGNTEAFF. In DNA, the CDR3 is TGTGCCAGCAGTAAGGGACAGGGAGGAAACACTGAAGCTTTCTTT.

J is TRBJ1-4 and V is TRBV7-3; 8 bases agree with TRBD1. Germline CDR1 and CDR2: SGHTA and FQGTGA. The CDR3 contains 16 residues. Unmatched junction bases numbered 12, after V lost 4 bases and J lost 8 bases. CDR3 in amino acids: CASSSQPGQAIEKLFF. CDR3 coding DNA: TGTGCCAGCAGCTCCCAGCCGGGACAGGCAATAGAAAAACTGTTTTTT.

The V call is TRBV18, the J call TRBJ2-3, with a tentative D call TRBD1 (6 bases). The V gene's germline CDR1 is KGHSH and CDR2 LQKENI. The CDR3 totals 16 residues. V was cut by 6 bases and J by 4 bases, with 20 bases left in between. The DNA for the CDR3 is TGTGCCAGCTCCCCCTTAGGGGGAAATCAGGCAGATACGCAGTATTTT. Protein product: CASSPLGGNQADTQYF.

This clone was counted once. DNA for the CDR3: TGTGCCAGCTCACCGACGACAGGGGGAGGAACTGAAGCTTTCTTT. Its protein is CASSPTTGGGTEAFF. The chain couples TRBV18 to TRBJ1-1; 9 nucleotides line up with TRBD1. CDR1 and CDR2 (germline): KGHSH, LQKENI. This CDR3 is 15 amino acids long. The J segment lost 5 bases and the V segment lost 3 bases, leaving 7 bases of the junction unmatched.

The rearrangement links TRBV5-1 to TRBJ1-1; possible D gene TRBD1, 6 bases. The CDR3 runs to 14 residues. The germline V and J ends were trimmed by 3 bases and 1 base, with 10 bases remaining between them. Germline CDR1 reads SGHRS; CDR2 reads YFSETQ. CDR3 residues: CASSSGQTNTEAFF. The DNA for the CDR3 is TGCGCCAGCAGCTCGGGACAAACGAACACTGAAGCTTTCTTT.

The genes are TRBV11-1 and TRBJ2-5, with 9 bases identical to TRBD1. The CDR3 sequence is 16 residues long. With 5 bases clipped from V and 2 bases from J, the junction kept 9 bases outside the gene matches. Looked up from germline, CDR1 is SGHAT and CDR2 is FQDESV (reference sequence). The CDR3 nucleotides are TGTGCCAGCAGCGGGCGACAGGGGGGGTTTCAAGAGACCCAGTACTTC. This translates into CASSGRQGGFQETQYF.

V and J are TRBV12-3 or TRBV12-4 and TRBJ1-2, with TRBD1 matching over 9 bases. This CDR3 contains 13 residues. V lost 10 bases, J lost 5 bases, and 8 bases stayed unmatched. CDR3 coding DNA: TGTGCCACAGGGGACAGGGCTGTATATGGCTACACCTTC. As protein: CATGDRAVYGYTF.

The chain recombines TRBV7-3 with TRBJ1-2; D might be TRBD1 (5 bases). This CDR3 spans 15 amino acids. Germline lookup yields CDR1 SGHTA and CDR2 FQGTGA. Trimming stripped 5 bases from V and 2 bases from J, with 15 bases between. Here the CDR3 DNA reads TGTGCCAGCAGCCCTACAGGACCAACGAACTATGGCTACACCTTC. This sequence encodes CASSPTGPTNYGYTF.

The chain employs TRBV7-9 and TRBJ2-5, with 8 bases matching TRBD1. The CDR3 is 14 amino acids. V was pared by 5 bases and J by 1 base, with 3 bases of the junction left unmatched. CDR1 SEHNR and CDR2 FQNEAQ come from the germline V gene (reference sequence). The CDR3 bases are TGTGCCAGCAGCCCACAGGGGGTCCAAGAGACCCAGTACTTC. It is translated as CASSPQGVQETQYF. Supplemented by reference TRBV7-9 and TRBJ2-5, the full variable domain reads DTGVSQNPRHKITKRGQNVTFRCDPISEHNRLYWYRQTLGQGPEFLTYFQNEAQLEKSRLLSDRFSAERPKGSFSTLEIQRTEQGDSAMYLCASSPQGVQETQYFGPGTRLLVL.

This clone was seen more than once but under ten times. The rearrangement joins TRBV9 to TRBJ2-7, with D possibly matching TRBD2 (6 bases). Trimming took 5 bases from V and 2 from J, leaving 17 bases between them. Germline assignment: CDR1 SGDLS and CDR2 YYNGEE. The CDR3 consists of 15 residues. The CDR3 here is CASSLTGDGTYEQYF. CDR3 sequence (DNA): TGTGCCAGCAGTCTCACGGGGGACGGCACCTACGAGCAGTACTTC. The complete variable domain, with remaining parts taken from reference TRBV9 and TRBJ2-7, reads DSGVTQTPKHLITATGQRVTLRCSPRSGDLSVYWYQQSLDQGLQFLIQYYNGEERAKGNILERFSAQQFPDLHSELNLSSLELGDSALYFCASSLTGDGTYEQYFGPGTRLTVT.

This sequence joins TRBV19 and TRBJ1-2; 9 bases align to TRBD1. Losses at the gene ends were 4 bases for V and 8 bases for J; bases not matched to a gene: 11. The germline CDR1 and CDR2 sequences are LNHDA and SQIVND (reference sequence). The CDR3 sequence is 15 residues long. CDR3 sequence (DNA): TGTGCCAGTAGTAGATCGACAGGGGGATCGAAAGGCTACACCTTC. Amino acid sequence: CASSRSTGGSKGYTF.

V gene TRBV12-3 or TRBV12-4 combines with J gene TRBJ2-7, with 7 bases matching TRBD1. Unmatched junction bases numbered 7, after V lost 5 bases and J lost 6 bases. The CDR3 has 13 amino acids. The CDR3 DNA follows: TGTGCCAGCAGTGCACGGACAGGCCTCGAGCAGTACTTC. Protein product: CASSARTGLEQYF.

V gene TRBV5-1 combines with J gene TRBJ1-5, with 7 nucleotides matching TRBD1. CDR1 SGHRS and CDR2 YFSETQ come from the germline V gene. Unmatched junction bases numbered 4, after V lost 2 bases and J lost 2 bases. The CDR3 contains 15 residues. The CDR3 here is CASSLTTGGNQPQHF. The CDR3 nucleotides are TGCGCCAGCAGCTTAACCACAGGGGGCAATCAGCCCCAGCATTTT.

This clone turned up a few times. Here the CDR3 DNA reads TGTGCCAGCAGCTTGTTACGAGGGAATTCACCCCTCCACTTT. It codes for CASSLLRGNSPLHF. The V call is TRBV11-2, the J call TRBJ1-6; D unresolved. The ends were cut back, 3 bases at V and 7 bases at J, with 10 bases in the middle. Germline assignment: CDR1 SGHAT and CDR2 FQNNGV. This CDR3 comprises 14 residues.

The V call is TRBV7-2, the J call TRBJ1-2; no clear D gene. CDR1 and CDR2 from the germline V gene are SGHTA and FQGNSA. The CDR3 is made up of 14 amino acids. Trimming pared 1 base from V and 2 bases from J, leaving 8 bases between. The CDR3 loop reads CASSLDRSNYGYTF. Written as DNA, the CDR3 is TGTGCCAGCAGCTTAGACAGATCGAACTATGGCTACACCTTC.

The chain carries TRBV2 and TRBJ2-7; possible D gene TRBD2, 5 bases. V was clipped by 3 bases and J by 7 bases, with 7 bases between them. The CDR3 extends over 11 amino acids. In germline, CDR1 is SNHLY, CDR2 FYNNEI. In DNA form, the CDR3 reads TGTGCCAGCAGTGATAGGGAGGAGCAGTACTTC. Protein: CASSDREEQYF.

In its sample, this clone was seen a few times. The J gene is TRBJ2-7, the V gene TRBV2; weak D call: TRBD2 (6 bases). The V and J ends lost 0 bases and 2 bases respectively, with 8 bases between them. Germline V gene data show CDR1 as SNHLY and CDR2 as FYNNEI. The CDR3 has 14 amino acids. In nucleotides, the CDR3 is TGTGCCAGCAGTGAAGCTAGCGGAACCTACGAGCAGTACTTC. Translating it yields CASSEASGTYEQYF.

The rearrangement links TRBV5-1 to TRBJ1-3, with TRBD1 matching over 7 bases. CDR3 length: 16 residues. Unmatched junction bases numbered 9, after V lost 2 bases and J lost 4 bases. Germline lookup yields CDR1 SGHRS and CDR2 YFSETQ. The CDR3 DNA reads TGCGCCAGCAGCTTACAGGGGAGTGATGCAGGAAACACCATATATTTT. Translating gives CASSLQGSDAGNTIYF.

CDR3 nucleotide sequence: TGTGCCAGCTCACCAGGAACGGGACAGGGTTGGAGCACTGAAGCTTTCTTT. The encoded protein is CASSPGTGQGWSTEAFF. The rearrangement uses TRBV18 and TRBJ1-1, with 9 positions matching TRBD1. The CDR3 extends over 17 amino acids. V dropped 2 bases and J dropped 4; count of bases not matched to a gene: 11. Per the germline V gene, CDR1 is KGHSH and CDR2 is LQKENI.

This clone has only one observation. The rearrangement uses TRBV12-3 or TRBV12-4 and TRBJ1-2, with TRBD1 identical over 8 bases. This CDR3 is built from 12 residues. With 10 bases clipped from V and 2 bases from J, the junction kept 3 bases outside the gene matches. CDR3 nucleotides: TGTGCCACCGGGGACAGGAACTATGGCTACACCTTC. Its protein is CATGDRNYGYTF.

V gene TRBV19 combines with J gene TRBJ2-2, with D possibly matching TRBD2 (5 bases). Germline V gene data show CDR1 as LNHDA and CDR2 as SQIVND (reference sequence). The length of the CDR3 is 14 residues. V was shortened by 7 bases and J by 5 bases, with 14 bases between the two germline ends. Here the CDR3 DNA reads TGTGCCAGTATAGGCGGGTTTCGAACCGGGGAGCTGTTTTTT. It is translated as CASIGGFRTGELFF.

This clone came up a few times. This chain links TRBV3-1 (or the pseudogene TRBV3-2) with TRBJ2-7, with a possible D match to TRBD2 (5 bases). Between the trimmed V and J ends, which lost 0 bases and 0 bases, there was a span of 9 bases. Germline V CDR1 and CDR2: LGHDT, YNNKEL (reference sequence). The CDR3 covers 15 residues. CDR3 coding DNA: TGTGCCAGCAGCCAAGATGCACGGGACTCCTACGAGCAGTACTTC. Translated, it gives CASSQDARDSYEQYF.

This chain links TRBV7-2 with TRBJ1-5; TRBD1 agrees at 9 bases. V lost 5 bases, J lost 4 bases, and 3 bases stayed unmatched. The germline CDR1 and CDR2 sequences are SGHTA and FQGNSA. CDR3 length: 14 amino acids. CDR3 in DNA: TGTGCCAGCAGCCTGGGACAGGGTAATCAGCCCCAGCATTTT. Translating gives CASSLGQGNQPQHF.

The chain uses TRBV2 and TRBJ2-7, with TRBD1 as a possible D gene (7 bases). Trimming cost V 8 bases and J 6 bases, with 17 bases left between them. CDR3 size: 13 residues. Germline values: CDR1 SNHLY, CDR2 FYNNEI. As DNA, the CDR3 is TGTGCCAGCGGGAGGCAGGGGGTTGGCGAGCAGTACTTC. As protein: CASGRQGVGEQYF.

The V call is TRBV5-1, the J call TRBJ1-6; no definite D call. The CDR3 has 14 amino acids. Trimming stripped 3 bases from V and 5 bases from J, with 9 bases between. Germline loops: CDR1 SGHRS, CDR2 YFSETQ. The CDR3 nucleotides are TGCGCCAGCAGCTCACGGGTTGATAATTCACCCCTCCACTTT. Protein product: CASSSRVDNSPLHF.

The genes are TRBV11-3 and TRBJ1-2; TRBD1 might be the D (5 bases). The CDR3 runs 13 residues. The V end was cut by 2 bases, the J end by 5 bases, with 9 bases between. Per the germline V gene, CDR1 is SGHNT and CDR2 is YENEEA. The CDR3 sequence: CASSLSTEYGYTF. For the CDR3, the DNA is TGTGCCAGCAGCTTATCGACAGAGTATGGCTACACCTTC.

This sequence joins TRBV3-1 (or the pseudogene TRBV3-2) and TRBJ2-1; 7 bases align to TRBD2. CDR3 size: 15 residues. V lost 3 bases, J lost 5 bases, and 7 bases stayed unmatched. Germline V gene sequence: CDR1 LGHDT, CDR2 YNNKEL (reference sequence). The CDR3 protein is CASSQGGGTNNEQFF. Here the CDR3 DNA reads TGTGCCAGCAGCCAGGGCGGGGGAACAAACAATGAGCAGTTCTTC.

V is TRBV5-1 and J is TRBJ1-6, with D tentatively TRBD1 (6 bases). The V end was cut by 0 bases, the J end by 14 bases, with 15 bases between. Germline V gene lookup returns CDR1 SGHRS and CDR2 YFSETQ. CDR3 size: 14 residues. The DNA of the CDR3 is TGCGCCAGCAGCTTGGGTACAGGGCGGAAAACCCTCCACTTT. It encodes CASSLGTGRKTLHF.

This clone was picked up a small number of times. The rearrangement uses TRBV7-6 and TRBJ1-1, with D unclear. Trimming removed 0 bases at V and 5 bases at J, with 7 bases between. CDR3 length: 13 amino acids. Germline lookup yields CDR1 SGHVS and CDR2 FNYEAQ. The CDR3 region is CASSLAEETEAFF. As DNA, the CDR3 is TGTGCCAGCAGCTTAGCGGAGGAGACTGAAGCTTTCTTT.

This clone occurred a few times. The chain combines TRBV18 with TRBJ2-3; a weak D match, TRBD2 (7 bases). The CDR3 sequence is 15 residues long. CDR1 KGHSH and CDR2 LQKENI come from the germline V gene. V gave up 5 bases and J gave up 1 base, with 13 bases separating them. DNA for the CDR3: TGTGCCAGCTCATCCGGAGGGGGGGGCACAGATACGCAGTATTTT. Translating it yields CASSSGGGGTDTQYF.

CDR3 in DNA: TGTGCCAGTAGTATAAGGGGACAGGGTAGCAATCAGCCCCAGCATTTT. Translation: CASSIRGQGSNQPQHF. This chain connects TRBV19 to TRBJ1-5; TRBD1 aligns across 9 bases. The CDR3 spans 16 residues. CDR1 is LNHDA, CDR2 SQIVND, per germline (reference sequence). The V gene end was trimmed by 2 bases and the J gene end by 0 bases; junction bases not matched to a gene: 2. The full variable domain, completed using reference TRBV19 and TRBJ1-5, is DGGITQSPKYLFRKEGQNVTLSCEQNLNHDAMYWYRQDPGQGLRLIYYSQIVNDFQKGDIAEGYSVSREKKESFPLTVTSAQKNPTAFYLCASSIRGQGSNQPQHFGDGTRLSIL.